These 18 T cell receptor beta chains share one sample of origin, sequenced in a study of T cells in localized non-small cell lung cancer. Libraries were prepared by immunoSEQ multiplex PCR; TCRdb keeps only in-frame clonotypes and omits some of them. The sample has about 1,400 clones; under 30% are singletons. The sequencing used lung tumor tissue, collected before any cancer treatment. The receptors were sampled from a man aged 40 to 75 with stage II lung adenocarcinoma.

The CDR3 nucleotides read TGTGCTAGTGGTTTGGTACGGTCAACAGGGGGCACTTCACCCCTCCACTTT. Encoded protein: CASGLVRSTGGTSPLHF. This chain joins TRBV12-5 and TRBJ1-6; 9 bases are shared with TRBD1. After removal of 0 bases from V and 9 bases from J, the junction contained 9 bases not matched to a gene. Germline-derived CDR1 and CDR2 are LGHNT and FRNRAP. This CDR3 contains 17 residues.

This clone was seen a few times. The chain has TRBV19 and TRBJ2-4; TRBD2 is a possible D gene (6 bases). CDR1 LNHDA and CDR2 SQIVND come from the germline V gene (reference sequence). The V gene lost 0 bases and the J gene lost 4 bases, with 13 bases spanning the gap. This CDR3 comprises 16 residues. CDR3 nucleotide sequence: TGTGCCAGTAGTATAGAGGGGCGGGGCCGTAAAAACATTCAGTACTTC. The encoded protein is CASSIEGRGRKNIQYF.

This clone ranks as large. The chain recombines TRBV18 with TRBJ1-4; unclear D gene. Trimming stripped 3 bases from V and 6 bases from J, with 14 bases between. The CDR3 length is 15 residues. Per the germline V gene, CDR1 is KGHSH and CDR2 is LQKENI. The CDR3 region has the DNA TGTGCCAGCTCACCGGACCCTAGCCGGGATGAAAAACTGTTTTTT. Its protein is CASSPDPSRDEKLFF.

The rearrangement uses TRBV29-1 and TRBJ1-2; a weak D match, TRBD1 (5 bases). The germline V gene encodes CDR1 SQVTM and CDR2 ANQGSEA. With 5 bases removed from V and 6 bases from J, the gap between germline ends came to 13 bases. This CDR3 region has 12 residues. The CDR3 region is CSVWGEEDGYTF. The CDR3, as DNA: TGCAGCGTTTGGGGGGAAGAGGATGGCTACACCTTC.

CDR3 in amino acids: CASSPIQGADYNEQFF. CDR3 bases: TGTGCCAGCTCGCCAATACAGGGGGCTGATTACAATGAGCAGTTCTTC. This chain connects TRBV18 to TRBJ2-1; 9 bases agree with TRBD1. The junction had 10 bases not matched to a gene; V was cut back by 6 bases and J by 4 bases. The CDR3 consists of 16 residues. Germline values: CDR1 KGHSH, CDR2 LQKENI.

The V gene is TRBV6-8, the J gene TRBJ2-4; the match to TRBD1 covers 8 bases. CDR1 is MNHGY and CDR2 is SAAAGT in the germline V gene. The V segment lost 6 bases and the J segment 3 bases; nucleotides outside the gene matches: 4. This CDR3 is built from 14 residues. In nucleotides, the CDR3 is TGTGCCAGCAGGGAGGACAGGGTCAAAAACATTCAGTACTTC. As protein: CASREDRVKNIQYF.

This clone is classed as medium-sized (0.01 to 0.1%). V usage is TRBV11-3 and J usage is TRBJ1-2; TRBD1 matches at 7 bases. Germline values: CDR1 SGHNT, CDR2 YENEEA. V lost 2 bases to trimming and J lost 2 bases; unmatched junction nucleotides: 2. The CDR3 loop spans 14 amino acids. CDR3: CASSLNRGNYGYTF. CDR3 coding DNA: TGTGCCAGCAGCTTAAACAGGGGCAACTATGGCTACACCTTC.

CDR3 bases: TGTGCCAGCAGTGCAGTAGGGACAGCCAGGCCCCAAACGCAGTATTTT. Its protein product is CASSAVGTARPQTQYF. The rearrangement joins TRBV6-9 to TRBJ2-3, with TRBD1 matching over 7 bases. The germline V gene encodes CDR1 MNHGY and CDR2 SVAAGI. The CDR3 has 16 amino acids. The ends lost 5 bases at V and 9 bases at J; junction bases unmatched: 17.

The chain couples TRBV19 to TRBJ1-1, with D maybe TRBD1 (5 bases). V lost 3 bases and J lost 11, with 10 bases in between. The CDR3 consists of 11 residues. Germline CDR1 reads LNHDA; CDR2 reads SQIVND (reference sequence). DNA of the CDR3: TGTGCCAGTAGTATCTTCAGGGATGCTTTCTTT. This gives the protein CASSIFRDAFF.

In this sample, this clone turned up a few times. The genes are TRBV7-2 and TRBJ1-1; no reliable D call. With 5 bases removed from V and 3 bases from J, the gap between germline ends came to 10 bases. Germline V gene lookup returns CDR1 SGHTA and CDR2 FQGNSA. The CDR3 length is 13 residues. The CDR3 reads CASSGSQDTEAFF. The CDR3 region has the DNA TGTGCCAGCAGCGGGAGCCAGGACACTGAAGCTTTCTTT. The variable domain in full, with the rest retrieved from reference TRBV7-2 and TRBJ1-1, is GAGVSQSPSNKVTEKGKDVELRCDPISGHTALYWYRQSLGQGLEFLIYFQGNSAPDKSGLPSDRFSAERTGGSVSTLTIQRTQQEDSAVYLCASSGSQDTEAFFGQGTRLTVV.

This clone qualifies as medium-sized (0.01 to 0.1%). V gene TRBV9 combines with J gene TRBJ2-1, with 9 bases aligning to TRBD1. This CDR3 comprises 14 residues. J lost 8 bases, V lost 0 bases, and 3 bases had no gene match. In germline, CDR1 is SGDLS, CDR2 YYNGEE. DNA of the CDR3: TGTGCCAGCAGCGTAGTGGGACAGGGCTATGAGCAGTTCTTC. Protein: CASSVVGQGYEQFF. The full variable domain, in which reference TRBV9 and TRBJ2-1 provide the parts outside the CDR3, is DSGVTQTPKHLITATGQRVTLRCSPRSGDLSVYWYQQSLDQGLQFLIQYYNGEERAKGNILERFSAQQFPDLHSELNLSSLELGDSALYFCASSVVGQGYEQFFGPGTRLTVL.

The V gene is TRBV23-1, the J gene TRBJ2-5; a possible D gene is TRBD2 (6 bases). TRBV23-1 is designated an ORF whose function remains uncertain. The CDR3 is 18 residues long. V was clipped by 2 bases and J by 0 bases, with 19 bases between them. CDR3 protein: CASSQTGNPGDHQETQYF. For the CDR3, the DNA is TGCGCCAGCAGTCAAACGGGAAATCCGGGAGACCACCAAGAGACCCAGTACTTC.

The chain uses TRBV28 and TRBJ1-2, with D possibly being TRBD1 (6 bases). This CDR3 spans 13 amino acids. CDR1 and CDR2 from the germline V gene are MDHEN and SYDVKM. V shed 8 bases and J shed 6 bases, with 16 bases lying between them. The CDR3 here is CASAPRGADGYTF. CDR3 DNA sequence: TGTGCCAGCGCCCCTCGGGGGGCAGATGGCTACACCTTC.

This clone was observed a few times. The chain combines TRBV19 with TRBJ2-2; D is uncertain. Per the germline V gene, CDR1 is LNHDA and CDR2 is SQIVND (reference sequence). This CDR3 is built from 12 residues. Trimming removed 7 bases at V and 5 bases at J, with 8 bases between. CDR3 DNA: TGTGCCAGTAAAAAAGGGACCGGGGAGCTGTTTTTT. It codes for CASKKGTGELFF. The complete variable domain, with remaining parts taken from reference TRBV19 and TRBJ2-2, reads DGGITQSPKYLFRKEGQNVTLSCEQNLNHDAMYWYRQDPGQGLRLIYYSQIVNDFQKGDIAEGYSVSREKKESFPLTVTSAQKNPTAFYLCASKKGTGELFFGEGSRLTVL.

The chain couples TRBV9 to TRBJ2-1; no firm D call. The germline gives CDR1 SGDLS, CDR2 YYNGEE. V gave up 5 bases and J gave up 8 bases, with 11 bases separating them. This CDR3 is 12 amino acids long. In DNA, the CDR3 is TGTGCCAGCAGATACAGTGGGGATGAGCAGTTCTTC. Its protein product is CASRYSGDEQFF.

This clone was recorded a few times. This chain joins TRBV9 and TRBJ1-3; weak D call: TRBD1 (5 bases). The CDR3 extends over 17 amino acids. Trimming left V 2 bases short and J 0 bases short, with 15 bases between. Germline lookup yields CDR1 SGDLS and CDR2 YYNGEE. The DNA for the CDR3 is TGTGCCAGCAGCGTCTCCGGGACCTTTAGCTCTGGAAACACCATATATTTT. This codes for CASSVSGTFSSGNTIYF.

This chain connects TRBV23-1 to TRBJ2-7, with TRBD1 as a possible D gene (6 bases). TRBV23-1 carries the ORF label, with uncertain function. Trimming stripped 6 bases from V and 6 bases from J, with 21 bases between. The CDR3 has 15 amino acids. The CDR3 spells CASSQDQGTNLEQYF. The CDR3 bases are TGCGCCAGCAGCCAAGATCAGGGGACAAACCTCGAGCAGTACTTC.

This clone was seen more than once but under ten times. The chain recombines TRBV12-5 with TRBJ2-5; 7 bases map to TRBD2. The CDR3 contains 18 residues. The J segment lost 4 bases and the V segment lost 1 base, leaving 15 bases of the junction unmatched. Germline CDR1 reads LGHNT; CDR2 reads FRNRAP. The chain's CDR3 is CASGLEGRYGGGLETQYF. CDR3 nucleotides: TGTGCTAGTGGTTTGGAGGGGAGATACGGCGGGGGTTTAGAGACCCAGTACTTC.